This T cell receptor (beta chain) stems from a study of blood T cell repertoires in COVID-19. The V gene end was trimmed by 8 bases and the J gene end by 5 bases; junction bases not matched to a gene: 4. CDR3 size: 13 residues. Per the germline V gene, CDR1 is LNHDA and CDR2 is SQIVND (reference sequence). Here immunoSEQ multiplex PCR was the method, and the copy in TCRdb shows in-frame clones only, minus some. Of 250,000 to 400,000 clones in the sample, roughly nine tenths were seen once. The sample was peripheral blood. This TCR was sampled from a young woman with COVID-19, enrolled during active disease. The genes are TRBV19 and TRBJ2-3, with 10 bases fitting TRBD1. This CDR3 reads CASRDRGQDTQYF. In DNA form, the CDR3 reads TGTGCCAGTCGGGACAGGGGCCAAGATACGCAGTATTTT.